This TCR beta chain was sequenced in a study of early T cells in non-severe SARS-CoV-2 infection. About the research overall: Chains were not paired, and sequencing was done on bulk RNA from unsorted whole blood.

Unique molecular identifiers (one per individual cDNA molecule) were attached. TCRdb passed the 5' RACE reads through MiXCR, listing each CDR3 protein once. The sample carries roughly 56,000 distinct CDR3 sequences, roughly 13% recorded once. The CDR3 extends over 15 amino acids. V lost 2 bases, J lost 7 bases, and 9 bases stayed unmatched. The table lists this clonotype with many counts. Antigen: not known. Findings of the study overall: CD4 and private specificities were missed by VDJdb matching, which favored anti-spike CD8 responses.

The sequenced sample consisted of whole blood. This clonotype was sampled from an adult who was a healthcare worker with PCR-confirmed SARS-CoV-2 infection or an uninfected control (not recorded which). The V call is TRBV12-3 or TRBV12-4, the J call TRBJ1-2; TRBD1 matches 8 bases. The CDR3 is CASSLTGIQGAGYTF. CDR3 DNA: TGTGCCAGCAGTTTAACCGGTATTCAGGGGGCTGGCTACACCTTC.